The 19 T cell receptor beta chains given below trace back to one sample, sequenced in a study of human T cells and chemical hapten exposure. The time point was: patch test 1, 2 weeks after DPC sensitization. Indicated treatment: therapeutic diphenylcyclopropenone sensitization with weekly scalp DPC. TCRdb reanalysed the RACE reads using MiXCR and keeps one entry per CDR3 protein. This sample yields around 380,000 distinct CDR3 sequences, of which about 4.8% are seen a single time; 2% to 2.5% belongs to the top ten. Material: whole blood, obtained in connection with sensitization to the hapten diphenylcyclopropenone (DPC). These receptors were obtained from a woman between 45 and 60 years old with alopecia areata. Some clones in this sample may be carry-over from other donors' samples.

CDR3 DNA sequence: TGTGCCAGCAGCTCGAGGGGGACAGGGAGATCGGAGACCCAGTACTTC. It specifies CASSSRGTGRSETQYF. This chain joins TRBV7-2 and TRBJ2-5, with 9 positions matching TRBD1. V gave up 4 bases and J gave up 5 bases; unmatched junction bases: 11. This CDR3 region has 16 residues. Germline assignment: CDR1 SGHTA and CDR2 FQGNSA.

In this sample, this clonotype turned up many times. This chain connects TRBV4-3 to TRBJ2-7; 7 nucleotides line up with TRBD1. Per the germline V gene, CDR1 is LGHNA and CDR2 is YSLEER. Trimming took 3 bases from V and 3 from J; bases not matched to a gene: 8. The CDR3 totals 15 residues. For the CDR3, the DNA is TGCGCCAGCAGCCACCGACAGGGTGTCGGCTACGAGCAGTACTTC. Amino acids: CASSHRQGVGYEQYF.

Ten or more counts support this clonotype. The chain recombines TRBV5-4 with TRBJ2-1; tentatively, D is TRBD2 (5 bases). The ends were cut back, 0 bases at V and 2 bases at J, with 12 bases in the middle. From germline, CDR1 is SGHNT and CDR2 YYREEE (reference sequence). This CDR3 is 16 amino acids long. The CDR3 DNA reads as TGTGCCAGCAGCTTGGTGGCTAGCCTAACCTACAATGAGCAGTTCTTC. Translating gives CASSLVASLTYNEQFF.

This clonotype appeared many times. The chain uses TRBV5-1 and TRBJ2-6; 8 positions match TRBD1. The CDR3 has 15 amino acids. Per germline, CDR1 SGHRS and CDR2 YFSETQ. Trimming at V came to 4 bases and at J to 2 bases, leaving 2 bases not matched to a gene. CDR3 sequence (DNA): TGCGCCAGCAGCCCGACAGGGGCTGGGGCCAACGTCCTGACTTTC. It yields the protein CASSPTGAGANVLTF.

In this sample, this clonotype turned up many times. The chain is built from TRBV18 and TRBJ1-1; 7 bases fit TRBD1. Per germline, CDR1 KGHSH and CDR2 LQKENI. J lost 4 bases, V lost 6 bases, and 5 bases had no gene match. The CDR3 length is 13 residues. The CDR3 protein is CASSHDRATEAFF. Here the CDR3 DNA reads TGTGCCAGCTCCCACGACAGGGCCACTGAAGCTTTCTTT.

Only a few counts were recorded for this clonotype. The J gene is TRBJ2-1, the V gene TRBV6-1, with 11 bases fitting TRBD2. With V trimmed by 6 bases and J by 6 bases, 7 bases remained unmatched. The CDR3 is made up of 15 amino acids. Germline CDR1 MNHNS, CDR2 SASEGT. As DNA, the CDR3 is TGTGCCAGCAGCGGATTAGCGGGGGGGGGCAATGAGCAGTTCTTC. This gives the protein CASSGLAGGGNEQFF.

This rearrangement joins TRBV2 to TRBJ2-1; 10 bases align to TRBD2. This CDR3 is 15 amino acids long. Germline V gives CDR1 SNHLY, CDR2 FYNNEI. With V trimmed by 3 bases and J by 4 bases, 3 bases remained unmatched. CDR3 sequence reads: CASSDASGSYNEQFF. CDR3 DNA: TGTGCCAGCAGTGATGCTAGCGGGAGTTACAATGAGCAGTTCTTC.

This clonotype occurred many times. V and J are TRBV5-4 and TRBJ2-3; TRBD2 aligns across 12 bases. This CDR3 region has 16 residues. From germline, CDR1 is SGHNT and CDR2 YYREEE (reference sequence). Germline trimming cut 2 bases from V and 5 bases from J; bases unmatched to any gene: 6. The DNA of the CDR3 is TGTGCCAGCAGCTTAGGACTAGCGGGGAGGGTAGATACGCAGTATTTT. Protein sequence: CASSLGLAGRVDTQYF.

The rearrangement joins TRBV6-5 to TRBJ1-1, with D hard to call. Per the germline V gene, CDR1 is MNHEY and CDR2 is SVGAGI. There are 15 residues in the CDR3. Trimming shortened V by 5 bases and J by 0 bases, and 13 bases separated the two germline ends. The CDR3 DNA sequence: TGTGCCAGCAGTCCCCGACGGGCCCTGAACACTGAAGCTTTCTTT. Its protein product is CASSPRRALNTEAFF.

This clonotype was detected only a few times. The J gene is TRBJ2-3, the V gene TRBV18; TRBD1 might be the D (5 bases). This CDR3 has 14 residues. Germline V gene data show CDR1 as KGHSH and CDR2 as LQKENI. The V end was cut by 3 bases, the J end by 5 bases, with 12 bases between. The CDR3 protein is CASSPPGHEDTQYF. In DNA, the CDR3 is TGTGCCAGCTCACCTCCAGGGCACGAAGATACGCAGTATTTT.

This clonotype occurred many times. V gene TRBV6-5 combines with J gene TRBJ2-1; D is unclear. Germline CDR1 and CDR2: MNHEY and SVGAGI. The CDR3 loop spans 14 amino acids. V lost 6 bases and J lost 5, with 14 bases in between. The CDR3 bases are TGTGCCAGCAGCCCGGTCAACATTCACAATGAGCAGTTCTTC. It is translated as CASSPVNIHNEQFF.

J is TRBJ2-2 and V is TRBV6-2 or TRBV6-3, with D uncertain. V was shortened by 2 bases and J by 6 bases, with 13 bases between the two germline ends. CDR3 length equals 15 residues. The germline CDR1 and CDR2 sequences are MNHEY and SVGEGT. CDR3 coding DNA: TGTGCCAGCAGTTACAGACCGAAGGGCTCCGGGGAGCTGTTTTTT. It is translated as CASSYRPKGSGELFF.

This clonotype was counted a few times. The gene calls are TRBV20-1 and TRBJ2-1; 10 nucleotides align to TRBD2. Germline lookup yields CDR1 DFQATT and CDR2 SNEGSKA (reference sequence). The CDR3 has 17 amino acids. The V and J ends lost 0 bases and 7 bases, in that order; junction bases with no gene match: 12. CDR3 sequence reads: CSARDFGIDSGRNEQFF. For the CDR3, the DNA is TGCAGTGCTAGAGATTTTGGGATTGATAGCGGGAGGAATGAGCAGTTCTTC.

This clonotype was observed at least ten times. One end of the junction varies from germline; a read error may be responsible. In DNA form, the CDR3 reads TGTGCCTCCCGAGGCCAGGGTTCTGAAAAACGGTTTTTT. It translates to CASRGQGSEKRFF. The chain couples TRBV7-2 to TRBJ1-4; tentative D call: TRBD1 (5 bases). The CDR3 spans 13 residues. From germline, CDR1 is SGHTA and CDR2 FQGNSA. The full variable domain, in which reference TRBV7-2 and TRBJ1-4 provide the parts outside the CDR3, is GAGVSQSPSNKVTEKGKDVELRCDPISGHTALYWYRQSLGQGLEFLIYFQGNSAPDKSGLPSDRFSAERTGGSVSTLTIQRTQQEDSAVYLCASRGQGSEKRFFGSGTQLSVL.

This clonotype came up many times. The chain's CDR3 is CASSLGKNTGELFF. In DNA form, the CDR3 reads TGTGCCAGCAGTTTAGGCAAGAACACCGGGGAGCTGTTTTTT. V usage is TRBV12-3 or TRBV12-4 and J usage is TRBJ2-2; no definite D call. V lost 1 base and J lost 1, with 4 bases in between. The CDR3 is 14 residues long.

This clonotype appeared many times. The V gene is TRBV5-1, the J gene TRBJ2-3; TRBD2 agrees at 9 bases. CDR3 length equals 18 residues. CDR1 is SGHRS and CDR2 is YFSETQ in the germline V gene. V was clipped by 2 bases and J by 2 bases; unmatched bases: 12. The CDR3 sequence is CASSLAVVAGAATDTQYF. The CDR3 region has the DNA TGCGCCAGCAGCTTAGCGGTAGTAGCGGGGGCCGCCACAGATACGCAGTATTTT.

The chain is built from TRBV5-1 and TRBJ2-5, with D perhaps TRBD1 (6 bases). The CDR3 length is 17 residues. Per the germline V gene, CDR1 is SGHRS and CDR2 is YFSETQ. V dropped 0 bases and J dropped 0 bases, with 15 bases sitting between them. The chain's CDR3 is CASSLVGGRMYQETQYF. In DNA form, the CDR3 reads TGCGCCAGCAGCTTGGTTGGGGGCAGGATGTACCAAGAGACCCAGTACTTC.

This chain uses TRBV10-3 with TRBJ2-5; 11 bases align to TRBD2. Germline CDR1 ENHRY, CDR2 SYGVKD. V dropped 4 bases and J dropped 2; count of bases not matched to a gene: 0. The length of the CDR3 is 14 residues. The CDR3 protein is CAISGLAGQETQYF. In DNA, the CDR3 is TGTGCCATCAGTGGACTAGCGGGGCAAGAGACCCAGTACTTC.

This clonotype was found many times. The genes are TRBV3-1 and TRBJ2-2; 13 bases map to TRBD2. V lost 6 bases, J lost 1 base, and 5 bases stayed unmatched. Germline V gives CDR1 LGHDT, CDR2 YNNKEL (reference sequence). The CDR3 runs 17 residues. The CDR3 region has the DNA TGTGCCAGCAGTTCGACTAGCGGGGGGAAGAACACCGGGGAGCTGTTTTTT. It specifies CASSSTSGGKNTGELFF.